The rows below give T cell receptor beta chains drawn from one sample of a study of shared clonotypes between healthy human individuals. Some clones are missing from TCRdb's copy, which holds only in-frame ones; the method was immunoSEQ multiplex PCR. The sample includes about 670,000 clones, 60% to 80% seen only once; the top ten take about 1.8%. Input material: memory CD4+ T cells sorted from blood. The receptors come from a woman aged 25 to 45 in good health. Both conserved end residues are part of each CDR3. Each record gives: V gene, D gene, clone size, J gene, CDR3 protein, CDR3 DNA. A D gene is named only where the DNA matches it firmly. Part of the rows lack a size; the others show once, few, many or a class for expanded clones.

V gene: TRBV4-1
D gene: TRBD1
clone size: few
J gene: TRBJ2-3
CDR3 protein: CASSHGQEADTQYF
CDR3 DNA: TGCGCCAGCAGCCACGGACAGGAAGCAGATACGCAGTATTTT

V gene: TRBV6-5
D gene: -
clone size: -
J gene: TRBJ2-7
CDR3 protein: CASSYGTVVGYEQYF
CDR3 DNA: TGTGCCAGCAGTTATGGGACGGTGGTGGGGTACGAGCAGTACTTC

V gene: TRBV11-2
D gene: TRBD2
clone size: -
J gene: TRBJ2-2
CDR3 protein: CASSSNLAGGLSGELFF
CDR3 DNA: TGTGCCAGCAGCTCAAACCTAGCGGGAGGGCTCTCCGGGGAGCTGTTTTTT

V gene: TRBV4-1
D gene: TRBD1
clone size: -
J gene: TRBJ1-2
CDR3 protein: CASSPGRGQGNYGYTF
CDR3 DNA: TGCGCCAGCAGCCCGGGTCGGGGACAGGGGAACTATGGCTACACCTTC

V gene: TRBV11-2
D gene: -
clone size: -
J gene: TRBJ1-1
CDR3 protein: CASSNSQGSTEAFF
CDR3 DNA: TGTGCCAGCAGCAATTCACAGGGTTCGACTGAAGCTTTCTTT

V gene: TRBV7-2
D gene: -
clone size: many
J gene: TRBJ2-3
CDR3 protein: CASSLGHPSTDTQYF
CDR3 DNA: TGTGCCAGCAGCTTAGGCCATCCTAGCACAGATACGCAGTATTTT

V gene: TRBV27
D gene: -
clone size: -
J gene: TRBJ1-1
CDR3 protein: CASSLGRVSTEAFF
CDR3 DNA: TGTGCCAGCAGTTTAGGCAGGGTATCCACTGAAGCTTTCTTT

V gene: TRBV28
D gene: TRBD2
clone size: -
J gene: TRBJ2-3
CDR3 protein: CASSSRTSGRSTDTQYF
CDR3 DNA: TGTGCCAGCAGTTCCCGGACTAGCGGGAGGTCGACAGATACGCAGTATTTT

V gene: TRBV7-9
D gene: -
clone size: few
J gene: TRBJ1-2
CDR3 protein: CASSLDGDIGYTF
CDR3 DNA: TGTGCCAGCAGCTTAGACGGGGACATTGGCTACACCTTC

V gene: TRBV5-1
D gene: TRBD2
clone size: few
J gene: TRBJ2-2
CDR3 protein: CASSLSLAGNTGELFF
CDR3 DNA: TGCGCCAGCAGCTTGTCTCTAGCGGGGAACACCGGGGAGCTGTTTTTT

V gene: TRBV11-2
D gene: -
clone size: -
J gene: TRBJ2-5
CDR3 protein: CASSLGAAGETQYF
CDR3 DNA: TGTGCCAGCAGCTTAGGTGCAGCGGGAGAGACCCAGTACTTC

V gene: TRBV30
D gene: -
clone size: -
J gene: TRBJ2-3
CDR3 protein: CAWKQGLTDTQYF
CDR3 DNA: TGTGCCTGGAAGCAGGGATTGACAGATACGCAGTATTTT

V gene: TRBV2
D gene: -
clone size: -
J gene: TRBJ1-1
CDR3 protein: CASRATGREAFF
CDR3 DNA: TGTGCCAGCAGGGCTACAGGACGTGAAGCTTTCTTT

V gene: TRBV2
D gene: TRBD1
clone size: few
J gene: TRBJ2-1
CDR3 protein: CASSEDRGPNEQFF
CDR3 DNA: TGTGCCAGCAGTGAAGACAGGGGGCCCAATGAGCAGTTCTTC

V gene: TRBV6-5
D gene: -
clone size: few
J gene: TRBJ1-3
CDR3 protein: CASRSGGSGNTIYF
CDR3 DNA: TGTGCCAGCCGATCAGGCGGCTCTGGAAACACCATATATTTT

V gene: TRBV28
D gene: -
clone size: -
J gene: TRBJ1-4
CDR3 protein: CASSRHSTNEKLFF
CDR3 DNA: TGTGCCAGCAGTCGACATTCAACTAATGAAAAACTGTTTTTT

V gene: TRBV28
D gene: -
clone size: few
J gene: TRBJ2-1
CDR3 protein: CATLGRSPLNEQFF
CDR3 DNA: TGTGCCACCCTGGGACGGTCCCCTTTGAATGAGCAGTTCTTC

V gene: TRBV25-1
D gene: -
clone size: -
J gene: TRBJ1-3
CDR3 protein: CASSVSRGVTGNTIYF
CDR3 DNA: TGTGCCAGCAGTGTGTCCCGGGGAGTTACTGGAAACACCATATATTTT